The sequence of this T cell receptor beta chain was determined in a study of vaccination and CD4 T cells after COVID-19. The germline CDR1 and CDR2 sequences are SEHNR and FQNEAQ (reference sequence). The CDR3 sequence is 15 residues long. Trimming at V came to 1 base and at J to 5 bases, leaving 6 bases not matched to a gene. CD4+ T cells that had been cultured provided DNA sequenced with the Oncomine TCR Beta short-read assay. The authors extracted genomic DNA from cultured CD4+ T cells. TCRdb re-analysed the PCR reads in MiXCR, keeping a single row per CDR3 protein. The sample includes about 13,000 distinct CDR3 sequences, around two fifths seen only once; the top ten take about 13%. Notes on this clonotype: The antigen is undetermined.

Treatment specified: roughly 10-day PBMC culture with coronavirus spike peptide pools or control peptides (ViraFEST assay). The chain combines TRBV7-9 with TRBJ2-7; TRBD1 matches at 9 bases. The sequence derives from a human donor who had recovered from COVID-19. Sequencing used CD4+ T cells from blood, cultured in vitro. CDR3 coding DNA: TGTGCCAGCAGCTTAGTACGGGACAGGGAAAACGAGCAGTACTTC. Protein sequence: CASSLVRDRENEQYF.